The 19 T cell receptor beta chains below all came from one sample that was sequenced in a study of T cell responses to AZD1222 COVID-19 vaccine. Profiling relied on immunoSEQ multiplex PCR, and the TCRdb table lists in-frame clones only, not all of them. The sample holds under 150,000 clones, more than 90% seen once. The sequencing used peripheral blood, collected on day 0 of AZD1222 vaccination. Receptors were obtained from an adult in good health.

The genes are TRBV7-2 and TRBJ1-1; D is undetermined. The CDR3 extends over 12 amino acids. Trimming stripped 2 bases from V and 4 bases from J, with 5 bases between. The germline CDR1 and CDR2 sequences are SGHTA and FQGNSA. CDR3 sequence: CASSLQITEAFF. As DNA, the CDR3 is TGTGCCAGCAGCTTACAGATCACTGAAGCTTTCTTT. Variable domain in full (rest from reference TRBV7-2 and TRBJ1-1): GAGVSQSPSNKVTEKGKDVELRCDPISGHTALYWYRQSLGQGLEFLIYFQGNSAPDKSGLPSDRFSAERTGGSVSTLTIQRTQQEDSAVYLCASSLQITEAFFGQGTRLTVV.

The V call is TRBV7-2, the J call TRBJ1-5; a possible D gene is TRBD1 (5 bases). V dropped 6 bases and J dropped 2 bases, with 23 bases sitting between them. This CDR3 is 18 amino acids long. Germline V gene lookup returns CDR1 SGHTA and CDR2 FQGNSA. DNA for the CDR3: TGTGCCAGCAGGGTAACCGGGACGGGAGGATTTGGCAATCAGCCCCAGCATTTT. As protein: CASRVTGTGGFGNQPQHF. Supplemented by reference TRBV7-2 and TRBJ1-5, the full variable domain reads GAGVSQSPSNKVTEKGKDVELRCDPISGHTALYWYRQSLGQGLEFLIYFQGNSAPDKSGLPSDRFSAERTGGSVSTLTIQRTQQEDSAVYLCASRVTGTGGFGNQPQHFGDGTRLSIL.

The rearrangement uses TRBV2 and TRBJ2-1; D is ambiguous. V was trimmed by 5 bases and J by 10 bases, leaving 9 bases between them. The CDR3 totals 11 residues. Germline CDR1 is SNHLY and CDR2 is FYNNEI. The CDR3 DNA sequence: TGTGCCAGCAGTTTTTCCCAGGAGCAGTTCTTC. Its translation: CASSFSQEQFF.

This clone was recorded many times. This rearrangement joins TRBV7-8 to TRBJ2-5, with a weak D call TRBD2 (5 bases). Germline values: CDR1 SGHVS, CDR2 FQNEAQ. The length of the CDR3 is 18 residues. V gave up 1 base and J gave up 5 bases, with 23 bases separating them. The CDR3 DNA sequence: TGTGCCAGCAGCTTAGGGTCGAGGACCTCCATATCGGGGGAGACCCAGTACTTC. Translated: CASSLGSRTSISGETQYF.

The chain uses TRBV19 and TRBJ1-6, with TRBD1 matching over 8 bases. Trimming cost V 4 bases and J 10 bases; bases outside gene matches: 9. The CDR3 loop spans 15 amino acids. CDR1 LNHDA and CDR2 SQIVND come from the germline V gene (reference sequence). Written as DNA, the CDR3 is TGTGCCAGTAGTAACACGGGACAGGTCGGCTCACCCCTCCACTTT. This codes for CASSNTGQVGSPLHF.

Only one count was recorded for this clone. The J gene is TRBJ1-2, the V gene TRBV6-5; 7 nucleotides agree with TRBD1. After removal of 2 bases from V and 8 bases from J, the junction contained 11 bases not matched to a gene. The CDR3 totals 15 residues. Germline-derived CDR1 and CDR2 are MNHEY and SVGAGI. In DNA form, the CDR3 reads TGTGCCAGCAGTTACACGGGACAGAACCCTTACGGCTACACCTTC. Its translation: CASSYTGQNPYGYTF.

The V and J genes are TRBV11-3 and TRBJ1-5; D is uncertain. Germline assignment: CDR1 SGHNT and CDR2 YENEEA. Trimming removed 2 bases at V and 2 bases at J, with 7 bases between. The CDR3 totals 14 residues. In DNA form, the CDR3 reads TGTGCCAGCAGCTTAAGGCAGGGCAATCAGCCCCAGCATTTT. It is translated as CASSLRQGNQPQHF.

The chain joins TRBV6-5 to TRBJ2-1; no firm D call. Germline-derived CDR1 and CDR2 are MNHEY and SVGAGI. This CDR3 comprises 16 residues. The V end was cut by 0 bases, the J end by 7 bases, with 16 bases between. The DNA of the CDR3 is TGTGCCAGCAGTTACTCGAAATTCCCCGTAGGAAATGAGCAGTTCTTC. This gives the protein CASSYSKFPVGNEQFF.

V and J are TRBV11-2 and TRBJ1-1; 8 bases are shared with TRBD1. The length of the CDR3 is 16 residues. Germline loops: CDR1 SGHAT, CDR2 FQNNGV. The V segment lost 2 bases and the J segment 5 bases; nucleotides outside the gene matches: 10. Written as DNA, the CDR3 is TGTGCCAGCAGCTTAATGGCAGGGGGCGCCTGGACTGAAGCTTTCTTT. This translates into CASSLMAGGAWTEAFF.

The chain recombines TRBV16 with TRBJ1-5; 7 nucleotides agree with TRBD1. The CDR3 totals 16 residues. V gave up 0 bases and J gave up 4 bases; unmatched junction bases: 6. Germline-derived CDR1 and CDR2 are KGHSY and FQNENV. CDR3 sequence: CASSQSVQGVNQPQHF. Here the CDR3 DNA reads TGTGCCAGCAGCCAATCGGTCCAGGGGGTGAATCAGCCCCAGCATTTT.

The gene calls are TRBV23-1 and TRBJ2-7; TRBD1 agrees at 9 bases. TRBV23-1 is filed as an ORF, its function uncertain. V trimming: 3 bases; J trimming: 3 bases; junction bases outside the gene matches: 15. This CDR3 region has 18 residues. The CDR3 reads CASSHSHGTGFPLYEQYF. CDR3 DNA: TGCGCCAGCAGTCATTCCCACGGGACAGGGTTCCCACTCTACGAGCAGTACTTC.

The chain carries TRBV5-1 and TRBJ1-1; D ambiguous. The CDR3 spans 13 residues. Germline loops: CDR1 SGHRS, CDR2 YFSETQ. V was pared by 4 bases and J by 4 bases, with 11 bases between. The DNA for the CDR3 is TGCGCCAGCAGCCCACCGGGAGGCACTGAAGCTTTCTTT. The encoded protein is CASSPPGGTEAFF.

The chain combines TRBV11-2 with TRBJ2-1; D possibly corresponds to TRBD2 (6 bases). The CDR3 spans 13 residues. Trimming shortened V by 11 bases and J by 4 bases, and 15 bases separated the two germline ends. The V gene's germline CDR1 is SGHAT and CDR2 FQNNGV. CDR3 amino acids: CAGLTGVYNEQFF. As DNA, the CDR3 is TGTGCCGGACTTACGGGGGTTTACAATGAGCAGTTCTTC.

The gene calls are TRBV19 and TRBJ1-1; no clear D gene. Germline V gives CDR1 LNHDA, CDR2 SQIVND (reference sequence). The V end was cut by 6 bases, the J end by 9 bases, with 29 bases between. The CDR3 covers 17 residues. Written as DNA, the CDR3 is TGTGCCAGTAGAAATTTGGCGTCGGAGGGTGTAATTTCTCAAGCTTTCTTT. It translates to CASRNLASEGVISQAFF.

The table lists this clone with a few counts. V is TRBV19 and J is TRBJ1-1; weak D call: TRBD1 (6 bases). Trimming pared 7 bases from V and 5 bases from J, leaving 17 bases between. The length of the CDR3 is 14 residues. Germline V gene sequence: CDR1 LNHDA, CDR2 SQIVND (reference sequence). The chain's CDR3 is CASNPTQGNTEAFF. For the CDR3, the DNA is TGTGCCAGTAACCCAACTCAGGGGAATACTGAAGCTTTCTTT. Supplemented by reference TRBV19 and TRBJ1-1, the full variable domain reads DGGITQSPKYLFRKEGQNVTLSCEQNLNHDAMYWYRQDPGQGLRLIYYSQIVNDFQKGDIAEGYSVSREKKESFPLTVTSAQKNPTAFYLCASNPTQGNTEAFFGQGTRLTVV.

The chain combines TRBV27 with TRBJ2-1; D is perhaps TRBD2 (6 bases). V was trimmed by 0 bases and J by 4 bases, leaving 7 bases between them. The CDR3 extends over 14 amino acids. From germline, CDR1 is MNHEY and CDR2 SMNVEV (reference sequence). CDR3 region: CASSLSRGYNEQFF. DNA for the CDR3: TGTGCCAGCAGTTTATCCCGGGGGTACAATGAGCAGTTCTTC.

This chain uses TRBV18 with TRBJ1-6; a possible D gene is TRBD1 (6 bases). This CDR3 is 17 amino acids long. V lost 4 bases and J lost 3, with 16 bases in between. Germline V gene data show CDR1 as KGHSH and CDR2 as LQKENI. In DNA, the CDR3 is TGTGCCAGCTCACGAGCCCCGGGACAAGGCTATAATTCACCCCTCCACTTT. Protein sequence: CASSRAPGQGYNSPLHF.

The J gene is TRBJ1-3, the V gene TRBV15, with 9 nucleotides matching TRBD1. The CDR3 spans 17 residues. V lost 1 base to trimming and J lost 3 bases; unmatched junction nucleotides: 7. Germline CDR1 and CDR2: LNHNV and YYDKDF (reference sequence). DNA of the CDR3: TGTGCCACCAGCAGAGGGGGGAACAGGGGGCTTGGAAACACCATATATTTT. It encodes CATSRGGNRGLGNTIYF.

The V and J genes are TRBV5-1 and TRBJ1-3; no firm D call. The CDR3 spans 13 residues. V was trimmed by 2 bases and J by 4 bases, leaving 7 bases between them. From germline, CDR1 is SGHRS and CDR2 YFSETQ. The chain's CDR3 is CASSLQSGNTIYF. CDR3 in DNA: TGCGCCAGCAGCTTACAGTCGGGAAACACCATATATTTT.